The rows below give T cell receptor beta chains drawn from one sample of a study of lymphopenia after photon versus proton radiotherapy. Generated by immunoSEQ multiplex PCR, the TCRdb table keeps only in-frame clones and is missing some. The profile shows approximately 65,000 clones, roughly 93% of them singletons. The specimen comprised peripheral blood, sampled from a patient treated with photon-based radiotherapy. These TCRs come from a woman in her 70s with pancreatic cancer. Each CDR3 is given with its conserved first and last residue. D genes are given only for firm matches. Only some rows state a clone size, as once, few, many or a class for expanded clones.

j_gene: TRBJ1-2
abundance: .
d_gene: .
v_gene: TRBV6-1
CDR3nt: TGTGCCAGCAGTGAAGACAGGGACCCAGCTAACTATGGCTACACCTTC
CDR3aa: CASSEDRDPANYGYTF

j_gene: TRBJ2-7
abundance: .
d_gene: TRBD1
v_gene: TRBV18
CDR3nt: TGTGCCAGCTCACCATCCTTAACAGGGGGCTCCTACGAGCAGTACTTC
CDR3aa: CASSPSLTGGSYEQYF

j_gene: TRBJ2-1
abundance: once
d_gene: .
v_gene: TRBV7-2
CDR3nt: TGTGCCAGCAGCCCAGAGGTTACTAGCTACAATGAGCAGTTCTTC
CDR3aa: CASSPEVTSYNEQFF

j_gene: TRBJ2-1
abundance: .
d_gene: .
v_gene: TRBV6-6
CDR3nt: TGTGCCAGCACCCCTGGACTTAGCTCCTACAATGAGCAGTTCTTC
CDR3aa: CASTPGLSSYNEQFF

j_gene: TRBJ2-3
abundance: .
d_gene: .
v_gene: TRBV5-1
CDR3nt: TGCGCCAGCAGCTTGGGGGACACAGATACGCAGTATTTT
CDR3aa: CASSLGDTDTQYF

j_gene: TRBJ2-2
abundance: .
d_gene: TRBD1
v_gene: TRBV4-3
CDR3nt: TGCGCCAGCAGCCAAGATGGTACAGGGGGCACCGGGGAGCTGTTTTTT
CDR3aa: CASSQDGTGGTGELFF

j_gene: TRBJ2-7
abundance: .
d_gene: TRBD2
v_gene: TRBV30
CDR3nt: TGTGCCTGGGGACTAGCGGGTATCTACGAGCAGTACTTC
CDR3aa: CAWGLAGIYEQYF

j_gene: TRBJ2-2
abundance: .
d_gene: .
v_gene: TRBV5-1
CDR3nt: TGCGCCAGCAGCTTGGAGACCACCGGGGAGCTGTTTTTT
CDR3aa: CASSLETTGELFF

j_gene: TRBJ2-7
abundance: .
d_gene: TRBD1
v_gene: TRBV19
CDR3nt: TGTGCCAGTAGACCGACAGGGGGCAGAGCCGAGCAGTACTTC
CDR3aa: CASRPTGGRAEQYF

j_gene: TRBJ1-5
abundance: .
d_gene: .
v_gene: TRBV28
CDR3nt: TGTGCCAGCAGTTTGAGGGGCCCTAATCAGCCCCAGCATTTT
CDR3aa: CASSLRGPNQPQHF

j_gene: TRBJ1-5
abundance: .
d_gene: .
v_gene: TRBV18
CDR3nt: TGTGCCAGCTCACCTGTAGAGGTGGGTCAGCCCCAGCATTTT
CDR3aa: CASSPVEVGQPQHF

j_gene: TRBJ2-5
abundance: .
d_gene: TRBD1
v_gene: TRBV25-1
CDR3nt: TGTGCCAGCAGTGTTCCCGGGACAGGGGGCCAAGAGACCCAGTACTTC
CDR3aa: CASSVPGTGGQETQYF

j_gene: TRBJ1-1
abundance: .
d_gene: .
v_gene: TRBV21-1
CDR3nt: TGTGCCAGCAGCAAAGTTCAGGGGGCCGACACTGAAGCTTTCTTT
CDR3aa: CASSKVQGADTEAFF

j_gene: TRBJ2-7
abundance: .
d_gene: TRBD1
v_gene: TRBV27
CDR3nt: TGTGCCAGCAGCCGGAGAGACAGGGTCTACGAGCAGTACTTC
CDR3aa: CASSRRDRVYEQYF

j_gene: TRBJ2-7
abundance: .
d_gene: .
v_gene: TRBV7-2
CDR3nt: TGTGCCAGCAGCTCCCTCCCTCCTTCGGGACGGGCCTACGAGCAGTACTTC
CDR3aa: CASSSLPPSGRAYEQYF

j_gene: TRBJ1-1
abundance: .
d_gene: .
v_gene: TRBV5-4
CDR3nt: TGTGCCAGCAGCTGGGGGGGACATTTAGGGCTGAACACTGAAGCTTTCTTT
CDR3aa: CASSWGGHLGLNTEAFF

j_gene: TRBJ2-7
abundance: .
d_gene: .
v_gene: TRBV2
CDR3nt: TGTGCCAGCGGGGTAGCGGAGCGAGTCGAGCAGTACTTC
CDR3aa: CASGVAERVEQYF

j_gene: TRBJ2-1
abundance: .
d_gene: .
v_gene: TRBV21-1
CDR3nt: TGTGCCAGCAGCAAGGAGGGGAGGAGGGGCAATGAGCAGTTCTTC
CDR3aa: CASSKEGRRGNEQFF

j_gene: TRBJ2-5
abundance: .
d_gene: .
v_gene: TRBV7-2
CDR3nt: TGTGCCAGCAGCTTCTCCTCGGCGGGGGAGACCCAGTACTTC
CDR3aa: CASSFSSAGETQYF

j_gene: TRBJ2-1
abundance: .
d_gene: TRBD1
v_gene: TRBV2
CDR3nt: TGTGCCAGCAGTCTTGGGACAGGGAGGAGCAATGAGCAGTTCTTC
CDR3aa: CASSLGTGRSNEQFF

j_gene: TRBJ2-3
abundance: .
d_gene: .
v_gene: TRBV18
CDR3nt: TGTGCCAGCTCACCCACGGGGACAGATACGCAGTATTTT
CDR3aa: CASSPTGTDTQYF

j_gene: TRBJ2-1
abundance: .
d_gene: .
v_gene: TRBV25-1
CDR3nt: TGTGCCAGCAGTGAATCGGTTAGCTCCTACAATGAGCAGTTCTTC
CDR3aa: CASSESVSSYNEQFF

j_gene: TRBJ2-7
abundance: .
d_gene: .
v_gene: TRBV5-4
CDR3nt: TGTGCCAGCAGCTATAGCCCGGGGACTCAGACTCCCTACGAGCAGTACTTC
CDR3aa: CASSYSPGTQTPYEQYF

j_gene: TRBJ2-2
abundance: .
d_gene: .
v_gene: TRBV5-1
CDR3nt: TGCGCCAGCAGCTTGGACTCGTTCACCGGGGAGCTGTTTTTT
CDR3aa: CASSLDSFTGELFF

j_gene: TRBJ1-5
abundance: .
d_gene: .
v_gene: TRBV4-3
CDR3nt: TGCGCCAGCAGCTTCGGGACCGACGGCAATCAGCCCCAGCATTTT
CDR3aa: CASSFGTDGNQPQHF

j_gene: TRBJ2-3
abundance: .
d_gene: TRBD2
v_gene: TRBV13
CDR3nt: TGTGCCAGCAGCTTATACAAGAGGACTAGCGGGAGGGCTAGCACAGATACGCAGTATTTT
CDR3aa: CASSLYKRTSGRASTDTQYF

j_gene: TRBJ2-5
abundance: .
d_gene: .
v_gene: TRBV5-4
CDR3nt: TGTGCCAGCAGCAGTGACCGACAAGAGACCCAGTACTTC
CDR3aa: CASSSDRQETQYF

j_gene: TRBJ2-1
abundance: .
d_gene: TRBD2
v_gene: TRBV27
CDR3nt: TGTGCCAGCAGTTTATCAGGGACTAGCGGTAGTAAGCAGTTCTTC
CDR3aa: CASSLSGTSGSKQFF

j_gene: TRBJ2-1
abundance: once
d_gene: TRBD2
v_gene: TRBV7-2
CDR3nt: TGTGCCAGCAGCTTACAAGCGGGGAGGGCCTCAAATGAGCAGTTCTTC
CDR3aa: CASSLQAGRASNEQFF

j_gene: TRBJ2-1
abundance: .
d_gene: .
v_gene: TRBV7-9
CDR3nt: TGTGCCAGCAGCTTCGGTCAAGAGAATGAGCAGTTCTTC
CDR3aa: CASSFGQENEQFF

j_gene: TRBJ1-1
abundance: .
d_gene: .
v_gene: TRBV14
CDR3nt: TGTGCCAGCAGCCAATGGGTAAACACTGAAGCTTTCTTT
CDR3aa: CASSQWVNTEAFF

j_gene: TRBJ2-7
abundance: .
d_gene: TRBD2
v_gene: TRBV5-4
CDR3nt: TGTGCCAGCAGCCTTAGGACTAGCGGGAGCGAGCAGTACTTC
CDR3aa: CASSLRTSGSEQYF

j_gene: TRBJ2-7
abundance: .
d_gene: .
v_gene: TRBV19
CDR3nt: TGTGCCAGTAGTAGCCTAGCTTCGGCCTCCTACGAGCAGTACTTC
CDR3aa: CASSSLASASYEQYF

j_gene: TRBJ2-5
abundance: once
d_gene: TRBD1
v_gene: TRBV5-1
CDR3nt: TGCGCCAGCAGCTACGGGGACAGGGGGGTCGAGGAGACCCAGTACTTC
CDR3aa: CASSYGDRGVEETQYF

j_gene: TRBJ2-3
abundance: .
d_gene: .
v_gene: TRBV11-1
CDR3nt: TGTGCCAGCAGTCCTCGGGACACAGATACGCAGTATTTT
CDR3aa: CASSPRDTDTQYF

j_gene: TRBJ1-5
abundance: .
d_gene: .
v_gene: TRBV6-1
CDR3nt: TGTGCCAGTAAAATACAGGGCCTCAATCAGCCCCAGCATTTT
CDR3aa: CASKIQGLNQPQHF

j_gene: TRBJ2-5
abundance: .
d_gene: .
v_gene: TRBV12-1
CDR3nt: TGTGCCAGCAGCTTTGGTTGGGACAGGGTGTTAGAGACCCAGTACTTC
CDR3aa: CASSFGWDRVLETQYF

j_gene: TRBJ1-1
abundance: .
d_gene: .
v_gene: TRBV27
CDR3nt: TGTGCCAGCAGTAGGCAGGGACTAATGAACACTGAAGCTTTCTTT
CDR3aa: CASSRQGLMNTEAFF

j_gene: TRBJ2-7
abundance: .
d_gene: .
v_gene: TRBV7-9
CDR3nt: TGTGCCAGCAGCTTAAGTTTTGGGGAGCAGTACTTC
CDR3aa: CASSLSFGEQYF

j_gene: TRBJ1-2
abundance: .
d_gene: .
v_gene: TRBV18
CDR3nt: TGTGCCAGCTCACCCAATCCGGACCCTTATGGCTACACCTTC
CDR3aa: CASSPNPDPYGYTF

j_gene: TRBJ2-3
abundance: once
d_gene: .
v_gene: TRBV5-1
CDR3nt: TGCGCCAGCAGCACGGGGGGCGCATTTGATACGCAGTATTTT
CDR3aa: CASSTGGAFDTQYF

j_gene: TRBJ1-2
abundance: few
d_gene: .
v_gene: TRBV28
CDR3nt: TGTGCCAGCACCCGGACGGTCCGGGAAGGCTACACCTTC
CDR3aa: CASTRTVREGYTF

j_gene: TRBJ2-2
abundance: once
d_gene: TRBD1
v_gene: TRBV27
CDR3nt: TGTGCCAGCAGACCTTCAACGGGACAGGGGGCGACCGGGGAGCTGTTTTTT
CDR3aa: CASRPSTGQGATGELFF

j_gene: TRBJ2-1
abundance: once
d_gene: .
v_gene: TRBV20-1
CDR3nt: TGCAGTGCTACCCAGTGGGATGAGCAGTTCTTC
CDR3aa: CSATQWDEQFF

j_gene: TRBJ2-2
abundance: .
d_gene: .
v_gene: TRBV2
CDR3nt: TGTGCCAGCAGTGAAGGGTTGGCGGGGAACACCGGGGAGCTGTTTTTT
CDR3aa: CASSEGLAGNTGELFF

j_gene: TRBJ2-5
abundance: once
d_gene: TRBD2
v_gene: TRBV6-5
CDR3nt: TGTGCCAGCAGTGGAGCGGCAGCGGGGACGTCCCAGTACTTC
CDR3aa: CASSGAAAGTSQYF

j_gene: TRBJ2-3
abundance: .
d_gene: TRBD2
v_gene: TRBV27
CDR3nt: TGTGCCAGCAAAGGACTAGCGGGAGAGTGGGCAGATACGCAGTATTTT
CDR3aa: CASKGLAGEWADTQYF

j_gene: TRBJ2-5
abundance: .
d_gene: TRBD1
v_gene: TRBV29-1
CDR3nt: TGCAGCTCTGGACAGGGACGTTTCCAAGAGACCCAGTACTTC
CDR3aa: CSSGQGRFQETQYF

j_gene: TRBJ2-1
abundance: few
d_gene: .
v_gene: TRBV7-9
CDR3nt: TGTGCCAGCAGCTTATACCGATTTGAAAGGGATGAGCAGTTCTTC
CDR3aa: CASSLYRFERDEQFF

j_gene: TRBJ2-7
abundance: .
d_gene: .
v_gene: TRBV7-8
CDR3nt: TGTGCCAGCAGCCCGAATTCAGCAAACTCCTACGAGCAGTACTTC
CDR3aa: CASSPNSANSYEQYF

j_gene: TRBJ2-7
abundance: .
d_gene: .
v_gene: TRBV9
CDR3nt: TGTGCCAGCAGCCTAGACGGGCTTGGCGAGCAGTACTTC
CDR3aa: CASSLDGLGEQYF

j_gene: TRBJ2-3
abundance: .
d_gene: TRBD2
v_gene: TRBV9
CDR3nt: TGTGCCAGCAGCACTTTAGCGGGAGTGTCAGATACGCAGTATTTT
CDR3aa: CASSTLAGVSDTQYF

j_gene: TRBJ1-5
abundance: .
d_gene: .
v_gene: TRBV5-4
CDR3nt: TGTGCCAGCAGCTTGGATCCGACAGCTAATCAGCCCCAGCATTTT
CDR3aa: CASSLDPTANQPQHF

j_gene: TRBJ2-3
abundance: .
d_gene: TRBD2
v_gene: TRBV19
CDR3nt: TGTGCCAGTAGTACCATAGCGGGAGGCACAGATACGCAGTATTTT
CDR3aa: CASSTIAGGTDTQYF

j_gene: TRBJ2-2
abundance: .
d_gene: .
v_gene: TRBV5-6
CDR3nt: TGTGCCAGCAGCCTGCGACGGTTGCAAGGCACCGGGGAGCTGTTTTTT
CDR3aa: CASSLRRLQGTGELFF

j_gene: TRBJ2-2
abundance: .
d_gene: TRBD1
v_gene: TRBV10-3
CDR3nt: TGTGCCATCACCCAGACAGGGCCTCCGAACACCGGGGAGCTGTTTTTT
CDR3aa: CAITQTGPPNTGELFF

j_gene: TRBJ1-2
abundance: .
d_gene: .
v_gene: TRBV6-5
CDR3nt: TGTGCCAGCACCGCGGACAGAATCTATGGCTACACCTTC
CDR3aa: CASTADRIYGYTF

j_gene: TRBJ1-5
abundance: .
d_gene: .
v_gene: TRBV5-5
CDR3nt: TGTGCCAGCAGCTCTACTCGGGGGGTTAATCAGCCCCAGCATTTT
CDR3aa: CASSSTRGVNQPQHF

j_gene: TRBJ1-5
abundance: .
d_gene: .
v_gene: TRBV2
CDR3nt: TGTGCCAGCAGAGTCAGGAGCAATCAGCCCCAGCATTTT
CDR3aa: CASRVRSNQPQHF

j_gene: TRBJ2-2
abundance: few
d_gene: .
v_gene: TRBV2
CDR3nt: TGTGCCAGCAGTGAGGTGTACACCGGGGAGCTGTTTTTT
CDR3aa: CASSEVYTGELFF